The clone carrying this T cell receptor beta chain has more than one count but fewer than ten. Its antigen remains unknown. The source of the sample is a study of beta chain features in type 1 diabetes. Overall study results and limits: Among patients, naive, central memory and Treg TCRB repertoires appeared more similar than among healthy donors.

Each of the sorted populations had a purity greater than 98%. The investigators reverse transcribed all of the isolated RNA, so they sequenced expressed TCRB transcripts. TCRdb's copy holds only in-frame clones and misses some; the assay was immunoSEQ multiplex PCR. The sample carries fewer than 250,000 clones, roughly 14% recorded once. The CDR3 contains 12 residues. The V end lost 7 bases, the J end lost 4 bases, and 10 bases lay between the germline ends. Germline V gene lookup returns CDR1 SNHLY and CDR2 FYNNEI. This sequence was found in a woman between 40 and 50 years old in good health. Specimen: naive CD4+ T cells from blood. The chain carries TRBV2 and TRBJ1-2; D is unclear. The CDR3 spells CASNEGAYGYTF. The DNA of the CDR3 is TGTGCCAGCAACGAGGGCGCCTATGGCTACACCTTC.